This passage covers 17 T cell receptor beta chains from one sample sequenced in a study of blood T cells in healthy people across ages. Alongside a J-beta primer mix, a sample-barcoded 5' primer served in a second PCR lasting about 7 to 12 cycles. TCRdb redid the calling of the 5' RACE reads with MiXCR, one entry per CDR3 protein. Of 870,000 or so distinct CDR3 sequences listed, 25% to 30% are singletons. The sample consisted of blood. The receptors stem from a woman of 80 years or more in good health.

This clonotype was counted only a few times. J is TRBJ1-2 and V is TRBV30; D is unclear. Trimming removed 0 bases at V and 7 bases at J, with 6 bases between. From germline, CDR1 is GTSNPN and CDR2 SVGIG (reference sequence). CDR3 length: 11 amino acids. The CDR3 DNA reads TGTGCCTGGAGTGTAGTCAGTGGCTACACCTTC. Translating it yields CAWSVVSGYTF.

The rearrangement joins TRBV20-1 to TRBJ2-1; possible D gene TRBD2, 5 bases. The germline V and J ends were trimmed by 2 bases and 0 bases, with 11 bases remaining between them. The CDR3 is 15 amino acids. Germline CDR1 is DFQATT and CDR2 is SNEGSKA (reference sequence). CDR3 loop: CSARSGSFSYNEQFF. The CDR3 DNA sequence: TGCAGTGCTAGATCGGGGAGCTTCTCCTACAATGAGCAGTTCTTC.

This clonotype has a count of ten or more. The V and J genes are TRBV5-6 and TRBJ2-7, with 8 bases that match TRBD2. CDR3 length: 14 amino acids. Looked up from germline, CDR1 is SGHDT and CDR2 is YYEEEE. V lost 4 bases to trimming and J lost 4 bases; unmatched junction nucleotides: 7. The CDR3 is CASSPGGGLYEQYF. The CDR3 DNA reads TGTGCCAGCAGCCCGGGGGGGGGCTTATACGAGCAGTACTTC.

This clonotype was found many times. This chain's CDR3 is CASSQESDWGVGTEAFF. CDR3 sequence (DNA): TGTGCCAGCAGCCAAGAAAGTGACTGGGGGGTTGGCACTGAAGCTTTCTTT. The V and J genes are TRBV3-1 and TRBJ1-1, with a weak D call TRBD1 (5 bases). The CDR3 is made up of 17 amino acids. The germline V and J ends were trimmed by 0 bases and 4 bases, with 18 bases remaining between them. Germline V gene sequence: CDR1 LGHDT, CDR2 YNNKEL (reference sequence).

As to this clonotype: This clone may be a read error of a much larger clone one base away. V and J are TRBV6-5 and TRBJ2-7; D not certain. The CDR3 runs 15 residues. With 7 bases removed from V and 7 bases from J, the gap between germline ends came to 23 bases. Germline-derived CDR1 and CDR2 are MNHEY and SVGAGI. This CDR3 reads CASKTGSLSYNEQYF. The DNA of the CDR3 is TGTGCCAGCAAGACCGGCTCCCTCTCCTACAATGAGCAGTACTTC.

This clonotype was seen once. CDR3 loop: CASSPRTSGTQDTQYF. Written as DNA, the CDR3 is TGTGCCAGCAGCCCCCGGACTAGCGGGACCCAGGATACGCAGTATTTT. The gene calls are TRBV3-1 and TRBJ2-3, with 12 bases fitting TRBD2. The V gene end was trimmed by 4 bases and the J gene end by 6 bases; junction bases not matched to a gene: 8. CDR1 LGHDT and CDR2 YNNKEL come from the germline V gene (reference sequence). The CDR3 is 16 residues long.

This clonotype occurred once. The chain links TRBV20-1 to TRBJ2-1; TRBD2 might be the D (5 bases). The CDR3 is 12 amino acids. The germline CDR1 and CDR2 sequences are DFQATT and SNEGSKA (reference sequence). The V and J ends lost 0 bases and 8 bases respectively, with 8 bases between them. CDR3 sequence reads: CSAREREHEQFF. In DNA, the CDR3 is TGCAGTGCTAGAGAGAGGGAACATGAGCAGTTCTTC.

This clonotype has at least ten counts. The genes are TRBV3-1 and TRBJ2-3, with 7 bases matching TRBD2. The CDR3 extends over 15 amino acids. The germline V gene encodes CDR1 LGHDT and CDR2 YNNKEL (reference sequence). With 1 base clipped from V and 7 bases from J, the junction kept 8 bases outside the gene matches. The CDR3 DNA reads TGTGCCAGCAGCCAAGGTGGGACTACTGTCTATACGCAGTATTTT. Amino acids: CASSQGGTTVYTQYF.

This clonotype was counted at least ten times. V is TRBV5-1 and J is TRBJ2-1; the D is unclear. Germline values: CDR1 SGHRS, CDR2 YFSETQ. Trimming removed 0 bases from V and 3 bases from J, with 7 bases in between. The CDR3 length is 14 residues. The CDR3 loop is CASSLGQDYNEQFF. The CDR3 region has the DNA TGCGCCAGCAGCTTGGGGCAGGACTACAATGAGCAGTTCTTC.

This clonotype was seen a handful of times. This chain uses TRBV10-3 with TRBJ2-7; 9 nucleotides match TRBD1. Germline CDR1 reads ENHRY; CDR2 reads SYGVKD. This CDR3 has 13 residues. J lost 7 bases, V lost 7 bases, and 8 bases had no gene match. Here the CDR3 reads CAITRTGDNEQYF. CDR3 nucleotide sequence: TGTGCCATCACCCGGACAGGGGACAATGAGCAGTACTTC.

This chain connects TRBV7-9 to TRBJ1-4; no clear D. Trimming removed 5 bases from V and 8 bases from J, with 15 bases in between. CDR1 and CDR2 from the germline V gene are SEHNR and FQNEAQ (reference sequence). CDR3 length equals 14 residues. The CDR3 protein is CASSTGVIGEKLFF. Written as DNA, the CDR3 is TGTGCCAGCAGCACGGGCGTAATAGGGGAAAAACTGTTTTTT.

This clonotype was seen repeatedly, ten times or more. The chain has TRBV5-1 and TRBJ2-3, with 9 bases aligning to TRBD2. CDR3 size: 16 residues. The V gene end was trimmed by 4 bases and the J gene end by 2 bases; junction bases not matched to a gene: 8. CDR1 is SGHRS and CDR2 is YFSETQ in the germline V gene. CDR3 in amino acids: CASSEGSGGITDTQYF. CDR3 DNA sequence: TGCGCCAGCAGCGAGGGTAGCGGGGGTATCACAGATACGCAGTATTTT.

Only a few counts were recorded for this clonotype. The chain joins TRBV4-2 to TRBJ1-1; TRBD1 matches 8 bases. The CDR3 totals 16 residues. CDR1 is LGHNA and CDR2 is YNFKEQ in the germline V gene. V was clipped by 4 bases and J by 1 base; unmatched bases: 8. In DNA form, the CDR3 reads TGTGCCAGCAGCCCTCGGACAGGGATAGGGAACACTGAAGCTTTCTTT. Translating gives CASSPRTGIGNTEAFF.

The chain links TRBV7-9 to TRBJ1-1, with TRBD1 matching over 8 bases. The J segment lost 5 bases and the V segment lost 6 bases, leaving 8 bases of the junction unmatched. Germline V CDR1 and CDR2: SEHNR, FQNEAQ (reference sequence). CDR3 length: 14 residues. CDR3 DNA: TGTGCCAGCAGTTCAAACAGGGGGGGGACTGAAGCTTTCTTT. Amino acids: CASSSNRGGTEAFF.

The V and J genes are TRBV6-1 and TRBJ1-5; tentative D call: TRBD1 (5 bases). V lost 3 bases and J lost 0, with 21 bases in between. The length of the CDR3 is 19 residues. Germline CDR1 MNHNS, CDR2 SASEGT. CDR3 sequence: CASSDMFDWGKGSNQPQHF. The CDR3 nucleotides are TGTGCCAGCAGTGATATGTTCGATTGGGGGAAAGGTAGCAATCAGCCCCAGCATTTT.

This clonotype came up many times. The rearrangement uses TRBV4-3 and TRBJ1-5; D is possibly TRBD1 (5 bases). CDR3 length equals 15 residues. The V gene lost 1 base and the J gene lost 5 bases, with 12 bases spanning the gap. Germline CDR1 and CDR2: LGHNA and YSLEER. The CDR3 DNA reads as TGCGCCAGCAGCCAAGTTGTCGGGGCAGATCAGCCCCAGCATTTT. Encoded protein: CASSQVVGADQPQHF.

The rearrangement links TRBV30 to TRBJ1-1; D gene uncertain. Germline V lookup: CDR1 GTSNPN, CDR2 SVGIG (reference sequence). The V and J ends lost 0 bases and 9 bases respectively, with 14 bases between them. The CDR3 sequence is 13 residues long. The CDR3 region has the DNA TGTGCCTGGAGTGTATCCGGGTCGGGTAAAGCTTTCTTT. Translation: CAWSVSGSGKAFF.